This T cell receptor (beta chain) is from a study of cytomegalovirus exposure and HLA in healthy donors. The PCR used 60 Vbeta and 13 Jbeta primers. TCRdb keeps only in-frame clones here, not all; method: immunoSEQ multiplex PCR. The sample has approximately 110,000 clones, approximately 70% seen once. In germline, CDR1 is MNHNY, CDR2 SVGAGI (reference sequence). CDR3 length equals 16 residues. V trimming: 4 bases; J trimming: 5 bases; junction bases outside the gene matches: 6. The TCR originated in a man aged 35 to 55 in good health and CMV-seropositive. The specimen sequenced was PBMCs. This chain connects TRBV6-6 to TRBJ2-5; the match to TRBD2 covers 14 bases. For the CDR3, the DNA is TGTGCCAGCAGTTTAGGACTAGCGGGAGGTTACGAGACCCAGTACTTC. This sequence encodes CASSLGLAGGYETQYF.